This section outlines one T cell receptor beta chain sequence together with its context. Its specificity is unknown. The data belong to a study of shared clonotypes between healthy human individuals. Findings and limits, study-wide: Clonotype sharing across a handful of donors was observed for around 4.8% of naive CD4 clonotypes.

Clones were read by immunoSEQ multiplex PCR, and TCRdb kept only the in-frame ones, dropping some. In the table there are around 1.6 million clones, about 98% of which are singletons. The germline V gene encodes CDR1 WSHSY and CDR2 SAAADI. The CDR3 loop spans 14 amino acids. Trimming cost V 5 bases and J 2 bases; bases outside gene matches: 4. Source material: naive CD4+ T cells sorted from blood. Stated subset: CD45RA+ positively selected. The V and J genes are TRBV10-2 and TRBJ2-7; 9 bases line up with TRBD2. The TCR sequence derives from a man aged 30 to 39 in good health. In nucleotides, the CDR3 is TGCGCCAGCAGTTCGACTAGCGGACCCTACGAGCAGTACTTC. Translation: CASSSTSGPYEQYF.